This passage covers 31 T cell receptor beta chains from one sample sequenced in a study of blood T cell repertoires in COVID-19. Repertoires were generated with immunoSEQ multiplex PCR, while TCRdb's copy carries only in-frame clones and drops some. The sample has roughly 180,000 clones, nearly 80% seen once. The sequencing input was PBMCs or T cells enriched from blood (not recorded which). The receptor set was obtained from a man between 60 and 75 years old who had been exposed to COVID-19.

V usage is TRBV9 and J usage is TRBJ2-2; 8 bases map to TRBD1. CDR3 size: 16 residues. CDR1 and CDR2 (germline): SGDLS, YYNGEE. J was trimmed by 2 bases and V by 4 bases; bases with no gene match: 7. The CDR3 nucleotides read TGTGCCAGCAGCACAACGACAGGGGCTAACACCGGGGAGCTGTTTTTT. This sequence encodes CASSTTTGANTGELFF. The whole variable domain, filled in from reference TRBV9 and TRBJ2-2, reads DSGVTQTPKHLITATGQRVTLRCSPRSGDLSVYWYQQSLDQGLQFLIQYYNGEERAKGNILERFSAQQFPDLHSELNLSSLELGDSALYFCASSTTTGANTGELFFGEGSRLTVL.

V is TRBV28 and J is TRBJ1-2; TRBD1 agrees at 9 bases. Germline V gene lookup returns CDR1 MDHEN and CDR2 SYDVKM. The CDR3 sequence is 14 residues long. The ends lost 7 bases at V and 1 base at J; junction bases unmatched: 4. CDR3 loop: CASKTGGDNYGYTF. The CDR3 DNA reads TGTGCCAGCAAGACAGGGGGGGATAACTATGGCTACACCTTC.

The chain employs TRBV3-1 (or the pseudogene TRBV3-2) and TRBJ2-3; 8 bases match TRBD2. This CDR3 has 16 residues. Per the germline V gene, CDR1 is LGHDT and CDR2 is YNNKEL (reference sequence). With 1 base clipped from V and 6 bases from J, the junction kept 9 bases outside the gene matches. DNA of the CDR3: TGTGCCAGCAGCCAAGGAGTAAGCGGGAGTGGTGATACGCAGTATTTT. This gives the protein CASSQGVSGSGDTQYF.

The rearrangement joins TRBV30 to TRBJ1-6, with D perhaps matching TRBD1 (5 bases). V lost 1 base, J lost 9 bases, and 10 bases lay in between. The CDR3 has 13 amino acids. Germline CDR1 and CDR2: GTSNPN and SVGIG (reference sequence). CDR3 protein: CAWSEAGSSPLHF. The CDR3 coding sequence is TGTGCCTGGAGTGAAGCAGGGTCTTCACCCCTCCACTTT.

This chain uses TRBV10-2 with TRBJ2-2; 12 bases agree with TRBD2. Germline lookup yields CDR1 WSHSY and CDR2 SAAADI. V lost 8 bases and J lost 6; bases outside the gene matches: 7. CDR3 length: 15 amino acids. The CDR3 sequence: CASRMTSGSAGELFF. CDR3 DNA sequence: TGCGCCAGCCGGATGACTAGCGGGAGCGCCGGGGAGCTGTTTTTT.

The V and J genes are TRBV27 and TRBJ1-2; 12 bases are a match to TRBD1. CDR3 size: 17 residues. V dropped 3 bases and J dropped 7; count of bases not matched to a gene: 12. CDR1 is MNHEY and CDR2 is SMNVEV in the germline V gene (reference sequence). CDR3 sequence: CASSFLSAGQGATGYTF. As DNA, the CDR3 is TGTGCCAGCAGTTTCTTGTCCGCGGGACAGGGGGCGACTGGCTACACCTTC.

This clone was seen only once. The chain uses TRBV7-3 and TRBJ2-2; 9 positions agree with TRBD2. Trimming at V came to 2 bases and at J to 6 bases, leaving 10 bases not matched to a gene. This CDR3 is built from 17 residues. The V gene's germline CDR1 is SGHTA and CDR2 FQGTGA. CDR3 protein: CASSLPGGTSSPGELFF. The DNA of the CDR3 is TGTGCCAGCAGCTTACCAGGCGGGACTAGCAGCCCCGGGGAGCTGTTTTTT. The variable domain in full, completed from reference TRBV7-3 and TRBJ2-2, reads GAGVSQTPSNKVTEKGKYVELRCDPISGHTALYWYRQSLGQGPEFLIYFQGTGAADDSGLPNDRFFAVRPEGSVSTLKIQRTERGDSAVYLCASSLPGGTSSPGELFFGEGSRLTVL.

This clone was seen many times. This chain connects TRBV9 to TRBJ1-2, with unresolved D. The CDR3 contains 13 residues. V lost 0 bases and J lost 4, with 7 bases in between. Germline V CDR1 and CDR2: SGDLS, YYNGEE. CDR3 DNA sequence: TGTGCCAGCAGCGTAGATGTGGCCTATGGCTACACCTTC. This sequence encodes CASSVDVAYGYTF.

The chain has TRBV6-5 and TRBJ1-2; no definite D call. V lost 1 base to trimming and J lost 8 bases, with 8 bases between them. The CDR3 is made up of 12 amino acids. Germline V gene data show CDR1 as MNHEY and CDR2 as SVGAGI. The CDR3 region is CASSYFSGGYTF. Written as DNA, the CDR3 is TGTGCCAGCAGTTACTTCTCGGGGGGCTACACCTTC.

The chain recombines TRBV6-4 with TRBJ2-1; D may be TRBD2 (6 bases). The CDR3 extends over 15 amino acids. CDR1 is MRHNA, CDR2 SNTAGT, per germline. V was pared by 3 bases and J by 0 bases, with 9 bases between. This CDR3 is CASSESGGSYNEQFF. The CDR3 DNA sequence: TGTGCCAGCAGTGAGTCCGGGGGCTCCTACAATGAGCAGTTCTTC.

This chain links TRBV10-3 with TRBJ1-4; D call uncertain. The germline CDR1 and CDR2 sequences are ENHRY and SYGVKD. This CDR3 is built from 14 residues. Deletions cut 3 bases from V and 3 bases from J, with 8 bases between. CDR3 protein: CAISEGTANEKLFF. The CDR3 nucleotides read TGTGCCATCAGTGAAGGCACAGCTAATGAAAAACTGTTTTTT.

The chain combines TRBV9 with TRBJ1-3; D is unclear. The V and J ends lost 2 bases and 0 bases respectively, with 6 bases between them. The CDR3 sequence is 14 residues long. Germline CDR1 SGDLS, CDR2 YYNGEE. The CDR3 reads CASSVGPSGNTIYF. DNA of the CDR3: TGTGCCAGCAGCGTGGGCCCCTCTGGAAACACCATATATTTT. Complete variable domain (other parts from reference TRBV9 and TRBJ1-3): DSGVTQTPKHLITATGQRVTLRCSPRSGDLSVYWYQQSLDQGLQFLIQYYNGEERAKGNILERFSAQQFPDLHSELNLSSLELGDSALYFCASSVGPSGNTIYFGEGSWLTVV.

This clone was counted between two and nine times. The chain is built from TRBV30 and TRBJ2-3; D is uncertain. Germline loops: CDR1 GTSNPN, CDR2 SVGIG (reference sequence). This CDR3 spans 13 amino acids. Between the trimmed V and J ends, which lost 3 bases and 1 base, there was a span of 8 bases. Here the CDR3 reads CAWSSTGTDTQYF. The DNA for the CDR3 is TGTGCCTGGAGCAGTACCGGCACAGATACGCAGTATTTT.

The chain recombines TRBV14 with TRBJ2-7, with TRBD2 matching 7 bases. Per the germline V gene, CDR1 is SGHDN and CDR2 is FVKESK. CDR3 length: 17 residues. Trimming removed 0 bases from V and 0 bases from J; junction bases left unmatched: 8. The CDR3 nucleotides are TGTGCCAGCAGCCAAGATCGGGGGAGGGCCACCTCCTACGAGCAGTACTTC. It specifies CASSQDRGRATSYEQYF.

The chain combines TRBV7-8 with TRBJ2-1, with a possible D match to TRBD1 (6 bases). The germline gives CDR1 SGHVS, CDR2 FQNEAQ. V lost 5 bases, J lost 0 bases, and 14 bases lay in between. The CDR3 spans 16 residues. CDR3 sequence reads: CASSPDTGTSYNEQFF. CDR3 DNA: TGTGCCAGCAGCCCCGACACAGGGACCTCCTACAATGAGCAGTTCTTC.

This sequence joins TRBV19 and TRBJ2-1; 7 bases match TRBD1. This CDR3 is built from 13 residues. Germline V gene data show CDR1 as LNHDA and CDR2 as SQIVND (reference sequence). The junction had 9 bases not matched to a gene; V was cut back by 4 bases and J by 12 bases. The CDR3 spells CASSTFGQAGQFF. CDR3 in DNA: TGTGCCAGTAGTACCTTCGGACAGGCCGGGCAGTTCTTC.

The CDR3 nucleotides read TGTGCCAGCAGCCCCCGGACAGGGCTTCAATCACCCCTCCACTTT. It is translated as CASSPRTGLQSPLHF. The genes are TRBV7-2 and TRBJ1-6, with 8 bases matching TRBD1. The CDR3 runs 15 residues. Trimming cost V 5 bases and J 10 bases; bases outside gene matches: 10. Germline V gives CDR1 SGHTA, CDR2 FQGNSA.

The J gene is TRBJ1-1, the V gene TRBV7-9; weak D call: TRBD1 (6 bases). Germline V gene data show CDR1 as SEHNR and CDR2 as FQNEAQ (reference sequence). The V end lost 2 bases, the J end lost 4 bases, and 17 bases lay between the germline ends. This CDR3 has 16 residues. The CDR3 DNA reads TGTGCCAGCAGCTTACGGGTAGGACAGAATGTCACTGAAGCTTTCTTT. Residues: CASSLRVGQNVTEAFF.

V and J are TRBV7-9 and TRBJ2-2, with TRBD2 matching over 10 bases. Germline CDR1 is SEHNR and CDR2 is FQNEAQ (reference sequence). This CDR3 comprises 18 residues. J was trimmed by 4 bases and V by 5 bases; bases with no gene match: 13. The CDR3 DNA sequence: TGTGCCAGCAGCGGCACCGGGACTAGCGCCTGGGGCACCGGGGAGCTGTTTTTT. Its translation is CASSGTGTSAWGTGELFF.

The chain has TRBV19 and TRBJ2-7; 10 nucleotides align to TRBD1. The V gene's germline CDR1 is LNHDA and CDR2 SQIVND (reference sequence). The CDR3 runs to 14 residues. The V gene end was trimmed by 5 bases and the J gene end by 2 bases; junction bases not matched to a gene: 3. In DNA form, the CDR3 reads TGTGCCAGTAGTGAAGGACAGGGGGCCTACGAGCAGTACTTC. Protein sequence: CASSEGQGAYEQYF. The variable domain in full, with the rest retrieved from reference TRBV19 and TRBJ2-7, is DGGITQSPKYLFRKEGQNVTLSCEQNLNHDAMYWYRQDPGQGLRLIYYSQIVNDFQKGDIAEGYSVSREKKESFPLTVTSAQKNPTAFYLCASSEGQGAYEQYFGPGTRLTVT.

The sample holds one count of this clone. The chain recombines TRBV7-9 with TRBJ2-7; 7 nucleotides line up with TRBD1. V lost 3 bases, J lost 0 bases, and 5 bases stayed unmatched. This CDR3 has 15 residues. Germline V CDR1 and CDR2: SEHNR, FQNEAQ (reference sequence). CDR3 DNA: TGTGCCAGCAGCTTTTTCGGGACAGCCTCCTACGAGCAGTACTTC. Translating it yields CASSFFGTASYEQYF. Supplemented by reference TRBV7-9 and TRBJ2-7, the full variable domain reads DTGVSQNPRHKITKRGQNVTFRCDPISEHNRLYWYRQTLGQGPEFLTYFQNEAQLEKSRLLSDRFSAERPKGSFSTLEIQRTEQGDSAMYLCASSFFGTASYEQYFGPGTRLTVT.

This chain connects TRBV7-2 to TRBJ1-2; D is unresolved. V was shortened by 8 bases and J by 4 bases, with 23 bases between the two germline ends. The CDR3 loop spans 16 amino acids. From germline, CDR1 is SGHTA and CDR2 FQGNSA. CDR3 in amino acids: CASSYSPLGRSYGYTF. The CDR3, as DNA: TGTGCCAGCTCTTATTCCCCTCTCGGGAGATCCTATGGCTACACCTTC.

This rearrangement joins TRBV5-4 to TRBJ1-6, with D perhaps TRBD1 (5 bases). V was shortened by 4 bases and J by 7 bases, with 15 bases between the two germline ends. The V gene's germline CDR1 is SGHNT and CDR2 YYREEE (reference sequence). The CDR3 sequence is 15 residues long. The CDR3 loop is CASSPKGLENSPLHF. The DNA for the CDR3 is TGTGCCAGCAGCCCGAAGGGACTGGAAAATTCACCCCTCCACTTT.

This sequence joins TRBV6-5 and TRBJ2-3; the match to TRBD2 covers 12 bases. CDR1 is MNHEY and CDR2 is SVGAGI in the germline V gene. The CDR3 covers 15 residues. J lost 6 bases, V lost 5 bases, and 6 bases had no gene match. CDR3 bases: TGTGCCAGCAGTCCTCTAGCGGGAGGGTCGGATACGCAGTATTTT. Residues: CASSPLAGGSDTQYF.

The chain couples TRBV5-1 to TRBJ1-6; D might be TRBD1 (6 bases). Germline V gene data show CDR1 as SGHRS and CDR2 as YFSETQ. The CDR3 spans 15 residues. The ends were cut back, 0 bases at V and 9 bases at J, with 13 bases in the middle. CDR3 nucleotide sequence: TGCGCCAGCAGCTTGGCCCAGGGGAGCGGTTCACCCCTCCACTTT. Protein: CASSLAQGSGSPLHF.

This CDR3 is CASSHSRQGRTGELFF. The CDR3 DNA is TGTGCCAGTAGTCACTCCCGACAGGGAAGGACCGGGGAGCTGTTTTTT. The chain carries TRBV19 and TRBJ2-2, with 7 bases fitting TRBD1. Trimming removed 5 bases from V and 5 bases from J; junction bases left unmatched: 11. CDR3 size: 16 residues. Germline CDR1 reads LNHDA; CDR2 reads SQIVND (reference sequence).

The chain links TRBV6-4 to TRBJ2-2; D not certain. This CDR3 region has 16 residues. Germline-derived CDR1 and CDR2 are MRHNA and SNTAGT. Trimming took off 8 bases at V and 4 bases at J, with 20 bases between the two ends. The DNA for the CDR3 is TGTGCCAGCTCTCCCCAATGGAGCGCACCCACCGGGGAGCTGTTTTTT. This sequence encodes CASSPQWSAPTGELFF.

The chain couples TRBV28 to TRBJ2-7; 8 nucleotides match TRBD2. Germline assignment: CDR1 MDHEN and CDR2 SYDVKM. Trimming cost V 6 bases and J 7 bases; bases outside gene matches: 14. The CDR3 has 15 amino acids. The CDR3 sequence: CASRPTSAKPGEQYF. In nucleotides, the CDR3 is TGTGCCAGCAGACCGACTAGCGCCAAGCCGGGGGAGCAGTACTTC.

This chain links TRBV7-3 with TRBJ1-4; no clear D. The CDR3 is made up of 15 amino acids. CDR1 and CDR2 from the germline V gene are SGHTA and FQGTGA. Trimming left V 5 bases short and J 0 bases short, with 10 bases between. The CDR3 nucleotides read TGTGCCAGCAGCCCTGCGGGTGCAACTAATGAAAAACTGTTTTTT. Residues: CASSPAGATNEKLFF.

V is TRBV5-6 and J is TRBJ2-1; no definite D call. Germline V CDR1 and CDR2: SGHDT, YYEEEE. The CDR3 totals 12 residues. Deletions cut 4 bases from V and 8 bases from J, with 10 bases between. CDR3 in amino acids: CASSLDRDEQFF. The CDR3 bases are TGTGCCAGCAGCCTAGACCGGGATGAGCAGTTCTTC.

The chain joins TRBV29-1 to TRBJ2-7, with D possibly TRBD2 on 5 matching bases. The CDR3 is 14 amino acids. V was clipped by 5 bases and J by 5 bases, with 19 bases between them. The germline CDR1 and CDR2 sequences are SQVTM and ANQGSEA. This chain's CDR3 is CSVTFGLKGHEQYF. The DNA for the CDR3 is TGCAGCGTTACGTTCGGACTGAAAGGCCACGAGCAGTACTTC.